These T cell receptor beta chains were read from a single sample in a study of blood T cell repertoires in COVID-19. The repertoire was sequenced with immunoSEQ multiplex PCR; TCRdb's copy has only in-frame clones and lacks some. The profile shows under 150,000 clones, around 81% of them singletons. Sequencing was carried out using peripheral blood. The receptors stem from a woman aged 45-59 years with acute or convalescent COVID-19. CDR3s include the opening cysteine and the closing phenylalanine or tryptophan. The D gene is left open where the match is weak. Rows may omit the clone size; those that give it use once, few, many or a size class.

clone_size: NA; j_call: TRBJ2-3; cdr3_length: 15; d_call: TRBD1; v_call: TRBV19; cdr3_aa: CASSVTGGLIDTQYF; cdr3_nt: TGTGCCAGTAGTGTGACAGGGGGATTGATCGATACGCAGTATTTT
clone_size: few; j_call: TRBJ2-3; cdr3_length: 16; d_call: NA; v_call: TRBV4-1; cdr3_aa: CASSQEAGPSTDTQYF; cdr3_nt: TGCGCCAGCAGCCAAGAAGCTGGGCCGAGCACAGATACGCAGTATTTT
clone_size: once; j_call: TRBJ1-6; cdr3_length: 15; d_call: TRBD1; v_call: TRBV7-9; cdr3_aa: CASSPTTGGNSPLHF; cdr3_nt: TGTGCCAGCAGCCCCACGACAGGGGGTAATTCACCCCTCCACTTT
clone_size: NA; j_call: TRBJ2-7; cdr3_length: 13; d_call: NA; v_call: TRBV27; cdr3_aa: CASRGWRAYEQYF; cdr3_nt: TGTGCCAGCAGGGGATGGAGGGCCTACGAGCAGTACTTC
clone_size: NA; j_call: TRBJ2-1; cdr3_length: 16; d_call: TRBD2; v_call: TRBV4-3; cdr3_aa: CASSQESSGGAFEQFF; cdr3_nt: TGCGCCAGCAGCCAAGAATCGAGCGGGGGGGCCTTTGAGCAGTTCTTC
clone_size: NA; j_call: TRBJ1-2; cdr3_length: 13; d_call: NA; v_call: TRBV27; cdr3_aa: CASSSLANYGYTF; cdr3_nt: TGTGCCAGCAGTTCCCTCGCTAACTATGGCTACACCTTC
clone_size: NA; j_call: TRBJ1-2; cdr3_length: 13; d_call: TRBD1; v_call: TRBV2; cdr3_aa: CASSAGGLAGYTF; cdr3_nt: TGTGCCAGCAGCGCAGGGGGCTTGGCTGGCTACACCTTC
clone_size: NA; j_call: TRBJ1-5; cdr3_length: 13; d_call: NA; v_call: TRBV6-1; cdr3_aa: CASSEERGQPQHF; cdr3_nt: TGTGCCAGCAGTGAAGAAAGGGGCCAGCCCCAGCATTTT
clone_size: NA; j_call: TRBJ2-2; cdr3_length: 15; d_call: NA; v_call: TRBV9; cdr3_aa: CASSARYSNTGELFF; cdr3_nt: TGTGCCAGCAGCGCAAGGTACAGCAACACCGGGGAGCTGTTTTTT
clone_size: NA; j_call: TRBJ1-2; cdr3_length: 15; d_call: NA; v_call: TRBV7-6; cdr3_aa: CASSRDFGGEGGYTF; cdr3_nt: TGTGCCAGCAGCCGTGATTTCGGGGGGGAAGGTGGCTACACCTTC
clone_size: NA; j_call: TRBJ1-2; cdr3_length: 18; d_call: NA; v_call: TRBV10-3; cdr3_aa: CAISEPNGGDRSNYGYTF; cdr3_nt: TGTGCCATCAGTGAGCCAAACGGGGGGGACCGTTCTAACTATGGCTACACCTTC
clone_size: NA; j_call: TRBJ2-2; cdr3_length: 18; d_call: TRBD2; v_call: TRBV4-2; cdr3_aa: CASSHQLAGVGNTGELFF; cdr3_nt: TGTGCCAGCAGCCACCAACTAGCGGGGGTCGGAAACACCGGGGAGCTGTTTTTT
clone_size: NA; j_call: TRBJ2-1; cdr3_length: 13; d_call: NA; v_call: TRBV7-9; cdr3_aa: CASSRTMYNEQFF; cdr3_nt: TGTGCCAGCAGCCGAACTATGTACAATGAGCAGTTCTTC
clone_size: NA; j_call: TRBJ2-4; cdr3_length: 15; d_call: TRBD1; v_call: TRBV7-2; cdr3_aa: CASSSSGQGTDIQYF; cdr3_nt: TGTGCCAGCAGCTCCTCCGGACAGGGTACCGACATTCAGTACTTC
clone_size: NA; j_call: TRBJ1-1; cdr3_length: 14; d_call: NA; v_call: TRBV12-5; cdr3_aa: CASLGDLMNTEAFF; cdr3_nt: TGTGCTAGCCTAGGGGACTTAATGAACACTGAAGCTTTCTTT
clone_size: NA; j_call: TRBJ2-2; cdr3_length: 16; d_call: TRBD1; v_call: TRBV7-9; cdr3_aa: CASSSTGGTYTGELFF; cdr3_nt: TGTGCCAGCAGCTCCACAGGGGGCACGTACACCGGGGAGCTGTTTTTT
clone_size: NA; j_call: TRBJ1-4; cdr3_length: 15; d_call: TRBD1; v_call: TRBV6-5; cdr3_aa: CASMPGQGGSEKLFF; cdr3_nt: TGTGCCAGCATGCCGGGACAGGGAGGGAGTGAAAAACTGTTTTTT
clone_size: NA; j_call: TRBJ2-2; cdr3_length: 13; d_call: TRBD2; v_call: TRBV12-3/TRBV12-4; cdr3_aa: CASTLAGGGELFF; cdr3_nt: TGTGCCAGCACCCTAGCGGGGGGCGGGGAGCTGTTTTTT
clone_size: NA; j_call: TRBJ1-3; cdr3_length: 18; d_call: TRBD1; v_call: TRBV6-2/TRBV6-3; cdr3_aa: CASSPNPGQVASGNTIYF; cdr3_nt: TGTGCCAGCAGCCCTAATCCGGGACAGGTCGCCTCTGGAAACACCATATATTTT
clone_size: NA; j_call: TRBJ1-1; cdr3_length: 15; d_call: TRBD1; v_call: TRBV18; cdr3_aa: CASSTDGTGGTEAFF; cdr3_nt: TGTGCCAGCTCCACGGACGGGACAGGGGGCACTGAAGCTTTCTTT
clone_size: NA; j_call: TRBJ2-3; cdr3_length: 14; d_call: NA; v_call: TRBV7-3; cdr3_aa: CASSLIGGTDTQYF; cdr3_nt: TGTGCCAGCAGCTTAATCGGGGGCACAGATACGCAGTATTTT
clone_size: NA; j_call: TRBJ1-1; cdr3_length: 13; d_call: TRBD1; v_call: TRBV5-5; cdr3_aa: CAPTGQLYTEAFF; cdr3_nt: TGTGCCCCAACGGGACAGCTATACACTGAAGCTTTCTTT
clone_size: once; j_call: TRBJ1-2; cdr3_length: 15; d_call: NA; v_call: TRBV13; cdr3_aa: CASSCSLTANYGYTF; cdr3_nt: TGTGCCAGCAGCTGCAGCTTGACAGCAAACTATGGCTACACCTTC
clone_size: NA; j_call: TRBJ1-5; cdr3_length: 14; d_call: NA; v_call: TRBV6-5; cdr3_aa: CASSLTGGNQPQHF; cdr3_nt: TGTGCCAGCAGTTTGACGGGGGGCAATCAGCCCCAGCATTTT
clone_size: NA; j_call: TRBJ2-7; cdr3_length: 11; d_call: TRBD2; v_call: TRBV12-3/TRBV12-4; cdr3_aa: CASRLTSAQYF; cdr3_nt: TGTGCCAGCAGACTTACTAGCGCGCAGTACTTC
clone_size: NA; j_call: TRBJ2-7; cdr3_length: 14; d_call: TRBD1; v_call: TRBV6-2/TRBV6-3; cdr3_aa: CASSGQGVLYEQYF; cdr3_nt: TGTGCCAGCAGCGGACAGGGGGTTCTCTACGAGCAGTACTTC
clone_size: NA; j_call: TRBJ2-6; cdr3_length: 18; d_call: TRBD1; v_call: TRBV9; cdr3_aa: CASRSSGTGGTGANVLTF; cdr3_nt: TGTGCCAGCAGATCCTCCGGGACAGGGGGAACTGGGGCCAACGTCCTGACTTTC
clone_size: NA; j_call: TRBJ1-5; cdr3_length: 15; d_call: NA; v_call: TRBV7-5; cdr3_aa: CARSLPTGGSQPQHF; cdr3_nt: TGTGCCAGAAGCTTACCGACAGGGGGCTCTCAGCCCCAGCATTTT
clone_size: few; j_call: TRBJ1-6; cdr3_length: 13; d_call: NA; v_call: TRBV7-3; cdr3_aa: CASSPAGNSPLHF; cdr3_nt: TGTGCCAGCAGCCCCGCCGGGAATTCACCCCTCCACTTT
clone_size: NA; j_call: TRBJ2-3; cdr3_length: 15; d_call: NA; v_call: TRBV2; cdr3_aa: CASSEAMGAQDTQYF; cdr3_nt: TGTGCCAGCAGTGAAGCGATGGGGGCACAGGATACGCAGTATTTT
clone_size: NA; j_call: TRBJ1-1; cdr3_length: 17; d_call: TRBD1; v_call: TRBV4-2; cdr3_aa: CASSQVGAGGGPPEAFF; cdr3_nt: TGTGCCAGCAGCCAGGTCGGAGCAGGGGGCGGCCCCCCTGAAGCTTTCTTT
clone_size: NA; j_call: TRBJ2-7; cdr3_length: 16; d_call: TRBD1; v_call: TRBV4-3; cdr3_aa: CASSQDRRQGSHEQYF; cdr3_nt: TGCGCCAGCAGCCAAGATAGGAGACAGGGTTCGCACGAGCAGTACTTC
clone_size: NA; j_call: TRBJ2-3; cdr3_length: 12; d_call: TRBD2; v_call: TRBV5-5; cdr3_aa: CASSGGGHTQYF; cdr3_nt: TGTGCCAGCAGCGGCGGGGGGCATACGCAGTATTTT
clone_size: NA; j_call: TRBJ2-3; cdr3_length: 13; d_call: NA; v_call: TRBV18; cdr3_aa: CASSPTARDTQYF; cdr3_nt: TGTGCCAGCTCCCCTACGGCCAGGGATACGCAGTATTTT
clone_size: few; j_call: TRBJ1-5; cdr3_length: 14; d_call: TRBD1; v_call: TRBV28; cdr3_aa: CASSYGTDNQPQHF; cdr3_nt: TGTGCCAGCAGTTACGGGACAGACAATCAGCCCCAGCATTTT
clone_size: NA; j_call: TRBJ1-3; cdr3_length: 14; d_call: TRBD1; v_call: TRBV15; cdr3_aa: CATSRTGAGNTIYF; cdr3_nt: TGTGCCACCAGCAGAACAGGGGCTGGAAACACCATATATTTT
clone_size: NA; j_call: TRBJ2-2; cdr3_length: 12; d_call: NA; v_call: TRBV5-1; cdr3_aa: CASSPNAGELFF; cdr3_nt: TGCGCCAGCAGCCCTAACGCCGGGGAGCTGTTTTTT
clone_size: NA; j_call: TRBJ1-6; cdr3_length: 15; d_call: TRBD1; v_call: TRBV19; cdr3_aa: CASSYDRDYNSPLHF; cdr3_nt: TGTGCCAGTAGTTATGACAGGGACTATAATTCACCCCTCCACTTT
clone_size: NA; j_call: TRBJ1-2; cdr3_length: 14; d_call: NA; v_call: TRBV9; cdr3_aa: CASSVGYEVFGYTF; cdr3_nt: TGTGCCAGCAGCGTAGGGTACGAGGTATTTGGCTACACCTTC
clone_size: NA; j_call: TRBJ2-2; cdr3_length: 13; d_call: NA; v_call: TRBV19; cdr3_aa: CASTSVIPGELFF; cdr3_nt: TGTGCCAGTACCTCAGTGATACCCGGGGAGCTGTTTTTT
clone_size: NA; j_call: TRBJ2-3; cdr3_length: 15; d_call: TRBD2; v_call: TRBV9; cdr3_aa: CASSNSGTYTDTQYF; cdr3_nt: TGTGCCAGCAGCAATAGCGGGACTTACACAGATACGCAGTATTTT
clone_size: NA; j_call: TRBJ1-2; cdr3_length: 13; d_call: NA; v_call: TRBV12-3/TRBV12-4; cdr3_aa: CASSLRQPGGYTF; cdr3_nt: TGTGCCAGCAGTCTCCGACAGCCAGGGGGCTACACCTTC
clone_size: NA; j_call: TRBJ1-5; cdr3_length: 19; d_call: NA; v_call: TRBV6-2/TRBV6-3; cdr3_aa: CASSINSADSNLLRQPQHF; cdr3_nt: TGTGCCAGCAGTATCAACTCCGCGGACAGTAACCTCCTTCGTCAGCCCCAGCATTTT
clone_size: few; j_call: TRBJ2-7; cdr3_length: 15; d_call: NA; v_call: TRBV3-1/TRBV3-2; cdr3_aa: CASSQVPGVPYEQYF; cdr3_nt: TGTGCCAGCAGCCAAGTTCCGGGGGTCCCCTACGAGCAGTACTTC
clone_size: NA; j_call: TRBJ1-1; cdr3_length: 13; d_call: NA; v_call: TRBV7-3; cdr3_aa: CASSLTSNTEAFF; cdr3_nt: TGTGCCAGCAGCTTAACCTCGAACACTGAAGCTTTCTTT
clone_size: NA; j_call: TRBJ1-6; cdr3_length: 16; d_call: NA; v_call: TRBV23-1; cdr3_aa: CASSQKAGGTNSPLHF; cdr3_nt: TGCGCCAGCAGTCAAAAGGCGGGGGGTACTAATTCACCCCTCCACTTT
clone_size: NA; j_call: TRBJ1-2; cdr3_length: 14; d_call: NA; v_call: TRBV5-6; cdr3_aa: CASSSGGTRKGYTF; cdr3_nt: TGTGCCAGCAGCTCGGGGGGGACACGGAAGGGCTACACCTTC
clone_size: NA; j_call: TRBJ2-2; cdr3_length: 16; d_call: TRBD1; v_call: TRBV7-2; cdr3_aa: CASSSGTARTTGELFF; cdr3_nt: TGTGCCAGCAGCTCGGGGACAGCCCGGACCACCGGGGAGCTGTTTTTT
clone_size: NA; j_call: TRBJ2-1; cdr3_length: 14; d_call: TRBD1; v_call: TRBV6-1; cdr3_aa: CASREGQAHNEQFF; cdr3_nt: TGTGCCAGCAGAGAAGGACAGGCCCACAATGAGCAGTTCTTC
clone_size: NA; j_call: TRBJ2-7; cdr3_length: 14; d_call: TRBD2; v_call: TRBV6-1; cdr3_aa: CASSDWTSKNEQYF; cdr3_nt: TGTGCCAGCAGTGATTGGACTAGTAAGAACGAGCAGTACTTC
clone_size: NA; j_call: TRBJ1-2; cdr3_length: 12; d_call: TRBD1; v_call: TRBV28; cdr3_aa: CASSYRRSGQVF; cdr3_nt: TGTGCCAGCAGTTACCGGCGGTCGGGACAGGTGTTC
clone_size: NA; j_call: TRBJ2-7; cdr3_length: 11; d_call: NA; v_call: TRBV6-2/TRBV6-3; cdr3_aa: CASSRQREQYF; cdr3_nt: TGTGCCAGCAGCCGTCAGAGGGAGCAGTACTTC
clone_size: NA; j_call: TRBJ1-1; cdr3_length: 14; d_call: NA; v_call: TRBV18; cdr3_aa: CASSPTALNTEAFF; cdr3_nt: TGTGCCAGCTCGCCGACAGCTTTGAACACTGAAGCTTTCTTT
clone_size: NA; j_call: TRBJ2-3; cdr3_length: 16; d_call: TRBD2; v_call: TRBV6-4; cdr3_aa: CASSNYSGGGTDTQYF; cdr3_nt: TGTGCCAGCAGTAATTATAGCGGGGGAGGCACAGATACGCAGTATTTT
clone_size: NA; j_call: TRBJ1-6; cdr3_length: 15; d_call: TRBD1; v_call: TRBV5-6; cdr3_aa: CASSPDRGFHSPLHF; cdr3_nt: TGTGCCAGCAGCCCTGACAGGGGTTTTCATTCACCCCTCCACTTT
clone_size: NA; j_call: TRBJ1-5; cdr3_length: 15; d_call: TRBD1; v_call: TRBV6-2/TRBV6-3; cdr3_aa: CASSYPDRGNQPQHF; cdr3_nt: TGTGCCAGCAGTTACCCAGACAGGGGCAATCAGCCCCAGCATTTT
clone_size: NA; j_call: TRBJ1-1; cdr3_length: 13; d_call: NA; v_call: TRBV6-2/TRBV6-3; cdr3_aa: CASSYRGRAEAFF; cdr3_nt: TGTGCCAGCAGTTACAGGGGTCGAGCTGAAGCTTTCTTT
clone_size: NA; j_call: TRBJ2-2; cdr3_length: 17; d_call: TRBD2; v_call: TRBV5-1; cdr3_aa: CASTGLAAGENTGELFF; cdr3_nt: TGCGCCAGCACGGGACTAGCGGCTGGCGAGAACACCGGGGAGCTGTTTTTT